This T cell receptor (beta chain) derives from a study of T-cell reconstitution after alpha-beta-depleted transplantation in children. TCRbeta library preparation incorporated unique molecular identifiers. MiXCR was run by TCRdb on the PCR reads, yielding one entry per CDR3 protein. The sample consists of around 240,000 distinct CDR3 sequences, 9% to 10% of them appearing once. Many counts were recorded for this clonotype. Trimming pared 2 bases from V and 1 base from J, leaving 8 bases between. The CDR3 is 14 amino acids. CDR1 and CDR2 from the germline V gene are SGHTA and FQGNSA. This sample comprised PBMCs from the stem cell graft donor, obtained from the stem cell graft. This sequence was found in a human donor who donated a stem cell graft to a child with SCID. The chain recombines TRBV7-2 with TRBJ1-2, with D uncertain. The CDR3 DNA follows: TGTGCCAGCAGCTTATCCCAATATAACTATGGCTACACCTTC. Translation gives CASSLSQYNYGYTF.